This T cell receptor beta chain comes out of a study of Graves' ophthalmopathy and Graves' hyperthyroidism. Germline V gives CDR1 SQVTM, CDR2 ANQGSEA. V lost 5 bases to trimming and J lost 2 bases, with 10 bases between them. This CDR3 spans 12 amino acids. For repertoire sequencing, the TCR beta CDR3 regions were amplified from RNA transcripts. The first round was an RT-PCR with HTBI primers, and the second round was a multiplex PCR. From the multiplex PCR reads, TCRdb called clonotypes with MiXCR, one entry per CDR3 protein. The sample lists 200,000 to 250,000 distinct CDR3 sequences, less than 30% occurring once. Ophthalmopathy in the donors was of moderate-to-severe activity, with CAS ≥3, NOSPECS ≥4 and duration under 3 months. Pregnant or lactating patients and those with other autoimmune diseases or uncontrolled infections were excluded. This clonotype was picked up many times.

This receptor was obtained from a man in his forties or fifties with Graves' ophthalmopathy. This chain uses TRBV29-1 with TRBJ2-7; D is perhaps TRBD2 (5 bases). Sequenced input: peripheral blood. The CDR3 sequence is CSVNEGAYEQYF. CDR3 sequence (DNA): TGCAGCGTTAATGAGGGAGCCTACGAGCAGTACTTC.